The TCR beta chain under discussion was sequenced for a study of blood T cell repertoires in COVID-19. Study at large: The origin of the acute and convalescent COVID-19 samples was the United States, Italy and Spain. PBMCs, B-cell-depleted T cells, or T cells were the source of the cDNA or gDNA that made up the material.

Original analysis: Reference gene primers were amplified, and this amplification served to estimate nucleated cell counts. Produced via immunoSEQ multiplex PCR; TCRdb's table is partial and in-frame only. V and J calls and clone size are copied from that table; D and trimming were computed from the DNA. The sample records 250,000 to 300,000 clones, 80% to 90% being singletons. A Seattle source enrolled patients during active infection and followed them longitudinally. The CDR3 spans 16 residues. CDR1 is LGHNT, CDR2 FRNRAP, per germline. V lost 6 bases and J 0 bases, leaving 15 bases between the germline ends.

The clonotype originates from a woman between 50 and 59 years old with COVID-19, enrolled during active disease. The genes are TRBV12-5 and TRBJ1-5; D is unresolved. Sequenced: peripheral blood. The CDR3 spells CASGSDKQSSNQPQHF. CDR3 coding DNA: TGTGCTAGTGGCTCCGACAAACAGAGTAGCAATCAGCCCCAGCATTTT. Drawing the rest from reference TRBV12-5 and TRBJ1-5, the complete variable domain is DARVTQTPRHKVTEMGQEVTMRCQPILGHNTVFWYRQTMMQGLELLAYFRNRAPLDDSGMPKDRFSAEMPDATLATLKIQPSEPRDSAVYFCASGSDKQSSNQPQHFGDGTRLSIL.